This TCR beta chain was recovered during a study of metastatic and nonmetastatic thyroid tumors. Study details: Thyroid patients, malignant and benign, had repertoires compared across blood and tumor or nodule tissue. Findings and limits, study-wide: Malignant tumors reportedly showed significantly higher TCR beta diversity than benign nodules in both blood and tumor.

Notes on this clone: No antigen is known for it.

The V end was cut by 4 bases, the J end by 5 bases, with 6 bases between. Germline-derived CDR1 and CDR2 are SGHVS and FQNEAQ. The CDR3 runs to 11 residues. As handled by the study authors: The distant-metastasis classifier for papillary thyroid cancer was built from CDR3 differences across clinicopathological groups. Through MiXCR, TCRdb re-clonotyped the PCR reads. TCRdb's processing, not the authors', yielded these V and J calls. The sample consists of tens of thousands of clones, approximately 35% of them appearing once. Ahead of thyroid surgery, no patient had received treatment of any kind. The origin of this receptor is a male donor with papillary thyroid cancer or a benign thyroid nodule (not recorded which). Some clones in this sample may be carry-over from other donors' samples. This rearrangement joins TRBV7-8 to TRBJ2-7; D gene uncertain. Sample: blood. The CDR3 sequence: CASSSGNEQYF. CDR3 coding DNA: TGTGCCAGCAGCTCGGGTAACGAGCAGTACTTC.